Each of the 5 T cell receptor beta chains below was sequenced from the same sample in a study of T cells after yellow fever vaccination. One entry per CDR3 protein results from TCRdb running MiXCR on the 5' RACE reads. The data contain 500,000 to 700,000 distinct CDR3 sequences, about 19% of them singletons. Sequencing was performed on PBMCs, taken 15 days after the yellow fever booster vaccination. All receptors derive from a man aged 25 to 40 who received the YFV17D yellow fever vaccine.

This chain joins TRBV10-2 and TRBJ2-2; 14 positions match TRBD2. This CDR3 spans 17 amino acids. Germline values: CDR1 WSHSY, CDR2 SAAADI. V trimming: 5 bases; J trimming: 4 bases; junction bases outside the gene matches: 6. Written as DNA, the CDR3 is TGCGCCAGCAGTCGGGGACTAGCGGGAGTCGGCACCGGGGAGCTGTTTTTT. It specifies CASSRGLAGVGTGELFF.

V is TRBV5-8 and J is TRBJ2-1; D is ambiguous. CDR1 and CDR2 from the germline V gene are SGHTS and YDEGEE. The CDR3 sequence is 15 residues long. V shed 2 bases and J shed 4 bases, with 13 bases lying between them. This CDR3 is CASSFVVTYYNEQFF. CDR3 DNA sequence: TGTGCCAGCAGCTTCGTTGTGACATATTACAATGAGCAGTTCTTC.

J is TRBJ2-6 and V is TRBV4-3, with 8 bases aligning to TRBD1. V lost 0 bases, J lost 1 base, and 2 bases stayed unmatched. There are 17 residues in the CDR3. Germline CDR1 reads LGHNA; CDR2 reads YSLEER. The CDR3 is CASSQDDRGSGANVLTF. The CDR3 region has the DNA TGCGCCAGCAGCCAAGACGACAGGGGTTCTGGGGCCAACGTCCTGACTTTC.

The CDR3, as DNA: TGCAGTGCTAGAAAATTCGGGCAGGGGGCTGGGGCCAACGTCCTGACTTTC. Its translation: CSARKFGQGAGANVLTF. V gene TRBV20-1 combines with J gene TRBJ2-6; 7 nucleotides line up with TRBD1. This CDR3 spans 17 amino acids. CDR1 and CDR2 from the germline V gene are DFQATT and SNEGSKA (reference sequence). Unmatched junction bases numbered 9, after V lost 2 bases and J lost 2 bases.

This clonotype was seen a handful of times. V is TRBV5-1 and J is TRBJ2-1, with TRBD2 matching 9 bases. The CDR3 contains 16 residues. Germline V lookup: CDR1 SGHRS, CDR2 YFSETQ. The V and J ends lost 1 base and 7 bases, in that order; junction bases with no gene match: 9. CDR3 region: CASSLFAGGIMNEQFF. The CDR3 DNA is TGCGCCAGCAGCTTGTTTGCGGGAGGGATTATGAATGAGCAGTTCTTC.